This T cell receptor beta chain was sequenced in a study of control samples from healthy donors and cancer patients. Only in-frame clones appear in the TCRdb table, and some are missing; sequencing was by immunoSEQ multiplex PCR. The sample has roughly 190,000 clones; 91% are singletons. From germline, CDR1 is LNHNV and CDR2 YYDKDF (reference sequence). This CDR3 contains 13 residues. Between the trimmed V and J ends, which lost 2 bases and 4 bases, there was a span of 6 bases. The sequence was collected from a woman younger than 45 in good health. V usage is TRBV15 and J usage is TRBJ2-1; D gene ambiguous. Sequenced: blood. The CDR3 region is CATSRKEYNEQFF. The CDR3 bases are TGTGCCACCAGCAGAAAGGAGTACAATGAGCAGTTCTTC.